Below are 21 T cell receptor beta chains sequenced from a single sample in a study of blood T cell repertoires in COVID-19. Method: immunoSEQ multiplex PCR; TCRdb's copy keeps in-frame clones and lacks some. This table has about 36,000 clones, roughly 87% appearing once. Sequencing input: peripheral blood. The origin of the receptors is a man aged 55-75 years with acute or convalescent COVID-19.

V is TRBV30 and J is TRBJ1-4; tentatively, D is TRBD1 (5 bases). Germline V CDR1 and CDR2: GTSNPN, SVGIG (reference sequence). This CDR3 comprises 15 residues. V was pared by 0 bases and J by 5 bases, with 13 bases between. CDR3 sequence (DNA): TGTGCCTGGAGTGTAGCGGGGACTTTGAATGAAAAACTGTTTTTT. It specifies CAWSVAGTLNEKLFF.

The DNA of the CDR3 is TGTGCCAGCAGCCCTTACCGTGGGACAGGGAACACCGGGGAGCTGTTTTTT. Its protein product is CASSPYRGTGNTGELFF. This chain connects TRBV9 to TRBJ2-2, with TRBD1 matching over 8 bases. V shed 4 bases, J shed 1 base, and the junction held 9 bases outside the gene matches. CDR1 and CDR2 from the germline V gene are SGDLS and YYNGEE. The CDR3 sequence is 17 residues long.

The chain couples TRBV14 to TRBJ1-6, with 8 bases fitting TRBD1. The ends lost 3 bases at V and 8 bases at J; junction bases unmatched: 9. CDR1 SGHDN and CDR2 FVKESK come from the germline V gene. The CDR3 length is 16 residues. In nucleotides, the CDR3 is TGTGCCAGCAGCCATCGCAGGGGGCTTCAAGATTCACCCCTCCACTTT. Translated, it gives CASSHRRGLQDSPLHF.

This clone was counted only a few times. J is TRBJ2-1 and V is TRBV7-8, with TRBD2 as a possible D gene (5 bases). From germline, CDR1 is SGHVS and CDR2 FQNEAQ. V lost 5 bases to trimming and J lost 3 bases, with 11 bases between them. CDR3 length: 14 amino acids. CDR3 region: CASSPGRDYNEQFF. CDR3 bases: TGTGCCAGCAGCCCCGGACGGGACTACAATGAGCAGTTCTTC.

The chain is built from TRBV11-2 and TRBJ1-5; D not certain. Germline loops: CDR1 SGHAT, CDR2 FQNNGV. V lost 1 base and J lost 2, with 9 bases in between. The CDR3 has 15 amino acids. The CDR3 reads CASSLGGRGNQPQHF. The CDR3 nucleotides are TGTGCCAGCAGCTTAGGCGGCAGAGGCAATCAGCCCCAGCATTTT.

In its sample, this clone was seen a few times. This sequence joins TRBV27 and TRBJ2-7; the D gene is possibly TRBD1 (5 bases). Germline V gene sequence: CDR1 MNHEY, CDR2 SMNVEV (reference sequence). V was pared by 3 bases and J by 3 bases, with 12 bases between. This CDR3 contains 14 residues. The CDR3 DNA reads as TGTGCCAGCAGTTTTTCAGGGCAACACTACGAGCAGTACGTC. Encoded protein: CASSFSGQHYEQYV.

V usage is TRBV11-2 and J usage is TRBJ1-2; D not resolved. The germline V gene encodes CDR1 SGHAT and CDR2 FQNNGV. The CDR3 has 14 residues. The germline V and J ends were trimmed by 1 base and 8 bases, with 14 bases remaining between them. The DNA of the CDR3 is TGTGCCAGCAGCTTAGTCGGCACGGGTATGGGCTACACCTTC. Protein: CASSLVGTGMGYTF.

This rearrangement joins TRBV9 to TRBJ2-2, with a tentative D call TRBD2 (5 bases). Germline CDR1 is SGDLS and CDR2 is YYNGEE. V lost 0 bases to trimming and J lost 0 bases, with 9 bases between them. The CDR3 is 16 amino acids. The CDR3 sequence is CASSVVGSANTGELFF. The DNA for the CDR3 is TGTGCCAGCAGCGTAGTAGGGAGCGCGAACACCGGGGAGCTGTTTTTT.

This chain uses TRBV28 with TRBJ1-1, with D possibly TRBD1 on 6 matching bases. The CDR3 is made up of 15 amino acids. Trimming stripped 5 bases from V and 1 base from J, with 14 bases between. Germline values: CDR1 MDHEN, CDR2 SYDVKM. The CDR3 DNA sequence: TGTGCCAGCAGTCGAGGGGGACGGACGAACACTGAAGCTTTCTTT. Its translation is CASSRGGRTNTEAFF.

CDR3 region: CASSRSPGYPDTEAFF. For the CDR3, the DNA is TGTGCCAGCAGCCGAAGTCCAGGGTATCCGGACACTGAAGCTTTCTTT. The chain links TRBV27 to TRBJ1-1, with D perhaps matching TRBD1 (5 bases). Germline lookup yields CDR1 MNHEY and CDR2 SMNVEV (reference sequence). This CDR3 spans 16 amino acids. The V end was cut by 6 bases, the J end by 3 bases, with 20 bases between.

This chain connects TRBV28 to TRBJ1-1; TRBD1 matches at 7 bases. This CDR3 is built from 17 residues. Germline lookup yields CDR1 MDHEN and CDR2 SYDVKM. V lost 4 bases, J lost 1 base, and 12 bases stayed unmatched. The CDR3 DNA reads TGTGCCAGCAGTTCCCGACAGGGATATTCGGGGAACACTGAAGCTTTCTTT. This sequence encodes CASSSRQGYSGNTEAFF.

The CDR3, as DNA: TGCGCCAGCAGCTTGAACGTCGGGAGTACCCCCGGGGAGCTGTTTTTT. Its translation: CASSLNVGSTPGELFF. The chain joins TRBV5-1 to TRBJ2-2; perhaps TRBD2 as D (6 bases). CDR3 length: 16 amino acids. V was shortened by 1 base and J by 6 bases, with 16 bases between the two germline ends. Looked up from germline, CDR1 is SGHRS and CDR2 is YFSETQ.

This rearrangement joins TRBV6-4 to TRBJ2-1, with 9 bases fitting TRBD2. The trim removed 6 bases at V and 6 bases at J, leaving 9 bases unmatched. The germline gives CDR1 MRHNA, CDR2 SNTAGT. The CDR3 spans 15 residues. The CDR3 coding sequence is TGTGCCAGCAGCTTCACCTATAGCGGGAGCAATGAGCAGTTCTTC. Its translation: CASSFTYSGSNEQFF.

CDR3 sequence: CASSISVFRANTGELFF. The CDR3 coding sequence is TGTGCCAGTAGCATCTCAGTATTTCGGGCGAACACCGGGGAGCTGTTTTTT. This chain joins TRBV19 and TRBJ2-2; D unclear. V lost 6 bases to trimming and J lost 0 bases, with 17 bases between them. From germline, CDR1 is LNHDA and CDR2 SQIVND (reference sequence). The CDR3 is made up of 17 amino acids.

The chain is built from TRBV28 and TRBJ2-3; 9 bases fit TRBD2. Trimming took 3 bases from V and 3 from J; bases not matched to a gene: 7. The CDR3 sequence is 16 residues long. CDR1 MDHEN and CDR2 SYDVKM come from the germline V gene. The CDR3 region has the DNA TGTGCCAGCAGTTTCCGCTTGGCGGGAGGGACAGATACGCAGTATTTT. It translates to CASSFRLAGGTDTQYF.

The V and J genes are TRBV14 and TRBJ2-1; no clear D. Looked up from germline, CDR1 is SGHDN and CDR2 is FVKESK. CDR3 length: 14 residues. Trimming pared 1 base from V and 9 bases from J, leaving 13 bases between. Here the CDR3 reads CASSQAGPTAEQFF. CDR3 nucleotide sequence: TGTGCCAGCAGCCAAGCAGGCCCGACGGCTGAGCAGTTCTTC.

The V gene is TRBV5-4, the J gene TRBJ2-6; possible D gene TRBD1, 6 bases. V was trimmed by 4 bases and J by 0 bases, leaving 11 bases between them. The CDR3 contains 16 residues. CDR1 and CDR2 from the germline V gene are SGHNT and YYREEE (reference sequence). CDR3: CASSRGYPSGANVLTF. DNA of the CDR3: TGTGCCAGCAGCAGGGGGTACCCCTCTGGGGCCAACGTCCTGACTTTC.

This chain connects TRBV30 to TRBJ1-2, with TRBD1 matching over 10 bases. Germline V gives CDR1 GTSNPN, CDR2 SVGIG (reference sequence). J lost 8 bases, V lost 2 bases, and 11 bases had no gene match. The CDR3 length is 15 residues. CDR3 amino acids: CAWSFAPGTGEGYTF. CDR3 nucleotide sequence: TGTGCCTGGAGTTTCGCCCCCGGGACAGGGGAAGGCTACACCTTC.

CDR3 amino acids: CASSLIGGLNTGELFF. CDR3 DNA: TGTGCCAGCAGCTTAATCGGGGGATTAAACACCGGGGAGCTGTTTTTT. The chain links TRBV7-3 to TRBJ2-2; possibly TRBD2 for D (6 bases). CDR1 is SGHTA and CDR2 is FQGTGA in the germline V gene. Trimming removed 1 base at V and 2 bases at J, with 11 bases between. This CDR3 comprises 16 residues.

This chain uses TRBV15 with TRBJ2-1; 7 nucleotides align to TRBD1. Trimming removed 1 base from V and 2 bases from J; junction bases left unmatched: 2. The CDR3 extends over 15 amino acids. Germline V lookup: CDR1 LNHNV, CDR2 YYDKDF (reference sequence). The CDR3 spells CATSRVGTAYNEQFF. CDR3 bases: TGTGCCACCAGCAGAGTAGGGACAGCCTACAATGAGCAGTTCTTC.

This chain uses TRBV7-2 with TRBJ2-5; perhaps TRBD2 as D (6 bases). Germline CDR1 reads SGHTA; CDR2 reads FQGNSA. The V end was cut by 2 bases, the J end by 4 bases, with 14 bases between. The CDR3 runs to 15 residues. CDR3 in amino acids: CASSLLEGTGETQYF. The CDR3 DNA reads TGTGCCAGCAGCTTATTGGAGGGAACGGGAGAGACCCAGTACTTC.